The sequence of this T cell receptor (beta chain) was determined in a study of blood T cell repertoires in COVID-19. Study information: The origin of the acute and convalescent COVID-19 samples was the United States, Italy and Spain.

The ends lost 6 bases at V and 3 bases at J; junction bases unmatched: 12. The germline CDR1 and CDR2 sequences are SEHNR and FQNEAQ (reference sequence). The CDR3 totals 16 residues. In the original workflow: Nucleated cell number was recorded as an estimate derived from reference gene primer amplification. The data were produced by immunoSEQ multiplex PCR, yet TCRdb's version contains in-frame clones alone and is incomplete. V, J and clone size were drawn from that table, and D and trimming were deduced from the DNA. The sample consists of under 90,000 clones, about 80% of them appearing once. This chain connects TRBV7-9 to TRBJ1-1, with 8 bases lining up with TRBD1. The receptor comes from a man older than 75 with acute or convalescent COVID-19. Sequences were obtained from peripheral blood. CDR3 amino acids: CASRYDGQGRDTEAFF. The CDR3 coding sequence is TGTGCCAGCAGATACGACGGACAGGGAAGGGACACTGAAGCTTTCTTT. Based on the CDR3 plus reference TRBV7-9 and TRBJ1-1, the full variable domain is DTGVSQNPRHKITKRGQNVTFRCDPISEHNRLYWYRQTLGQGPEFLTYFQNEAQLEKSRLLSDRFSAERPKGSFSTLEIQRTEQGDSAMYLCASRYDGQGRDTEAFFGQGTRLTVV.